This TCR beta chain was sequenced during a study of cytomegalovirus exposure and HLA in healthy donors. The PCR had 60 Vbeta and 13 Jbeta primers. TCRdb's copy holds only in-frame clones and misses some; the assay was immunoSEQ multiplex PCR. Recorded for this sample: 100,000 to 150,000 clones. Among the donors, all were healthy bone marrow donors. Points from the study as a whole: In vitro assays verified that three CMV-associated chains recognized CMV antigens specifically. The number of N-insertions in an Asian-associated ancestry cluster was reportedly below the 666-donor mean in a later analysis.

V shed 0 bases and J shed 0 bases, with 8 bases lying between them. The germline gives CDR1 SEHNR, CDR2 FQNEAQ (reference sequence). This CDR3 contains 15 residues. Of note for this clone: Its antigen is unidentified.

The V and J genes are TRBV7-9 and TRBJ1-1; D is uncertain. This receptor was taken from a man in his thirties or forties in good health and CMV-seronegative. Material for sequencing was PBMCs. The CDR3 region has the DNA TGTGCCAGCAGCTTAGCGCGGGCGCTGAACACTGAAGCTTTCTTT. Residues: CASSLARALNTEAFF.